The clone carrying this TCR beta chain has just a few counts. These data are taken from a study of blood T cell repertoires in COVID-19. Study-wide background: The United States, Italy and Spain supplied acute and convalescent COVID-19 samples. The analysed material was cDNA or gDNA that came from T cells, B-cell-depleted T cells, or PBMCs.

With 8 bases removed from V and 6 bases from J, the gap between germline ends came to 8 bases. The CDR3 spans 11 residues. Germline V gene lookup returns CDR1 ENHRY and CDR2 SYGVKD. In the study's own analysis: Using reference gene primer amplification, nucleated cell counts were estimated. Sequencing used immunoSEQ multiplex PCR; TCRdb keeps in-frame clones, though not all of them. The V and J calls and the clone size are those of that table, but D and trimming were determined from the DNA. This sample yields about 210,000 clones, of which about nine tenths are seen a single time; around 1.6% belongs to the top ten.

Sequencing was done on a sample of peripheral blood. J is TRBJ2-1 and V is TRBV10-3; TRBD2 might be the D (5 bases). This receptor was taken from a man in his late teens or twenties with active or convalescent COVID-19. Here the CDR3 DNA reads TGTGCCATCGGAGGCGGCAATGAGCAGTTCTTC. It yields the protein CAIGGGNEQFF.